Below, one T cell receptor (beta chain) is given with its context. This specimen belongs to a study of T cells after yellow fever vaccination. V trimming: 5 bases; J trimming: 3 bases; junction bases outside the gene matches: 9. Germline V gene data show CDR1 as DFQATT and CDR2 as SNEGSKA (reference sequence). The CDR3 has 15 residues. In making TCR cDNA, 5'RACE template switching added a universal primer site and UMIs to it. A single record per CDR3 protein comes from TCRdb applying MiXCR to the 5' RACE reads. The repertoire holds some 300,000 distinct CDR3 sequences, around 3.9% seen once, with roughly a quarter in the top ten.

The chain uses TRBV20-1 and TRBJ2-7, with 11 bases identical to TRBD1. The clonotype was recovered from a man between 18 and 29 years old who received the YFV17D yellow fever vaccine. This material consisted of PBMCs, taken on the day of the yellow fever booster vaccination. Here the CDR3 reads CSAQGRGTGGYEQYF. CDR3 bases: TGCAGTGCTCAGGGGAGGGGGACAGGGGGCTACGAGCAGTACTTC.